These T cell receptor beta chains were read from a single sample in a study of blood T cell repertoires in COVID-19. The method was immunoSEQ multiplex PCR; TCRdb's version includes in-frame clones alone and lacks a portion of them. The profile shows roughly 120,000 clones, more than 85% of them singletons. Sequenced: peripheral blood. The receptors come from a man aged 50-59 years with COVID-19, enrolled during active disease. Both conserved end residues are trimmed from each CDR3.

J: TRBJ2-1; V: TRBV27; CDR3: ASSLPGYSEQF
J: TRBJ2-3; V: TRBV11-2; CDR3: ASNTGLGTDTQY
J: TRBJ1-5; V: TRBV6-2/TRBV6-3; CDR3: ASSFRQGASNQPQH
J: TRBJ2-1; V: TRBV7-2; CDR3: ASSSDRGGYNEQF
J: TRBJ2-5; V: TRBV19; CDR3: ASSIGREETQY
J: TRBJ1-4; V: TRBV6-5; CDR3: ASSSALTSKNEKLF
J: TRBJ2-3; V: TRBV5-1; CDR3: ASRRGSTDTQY
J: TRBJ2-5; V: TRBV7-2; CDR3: ASRRLAGYQETQY
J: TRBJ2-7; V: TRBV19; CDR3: ASRDRGSEQY
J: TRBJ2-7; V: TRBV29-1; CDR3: SVRQGGHEQY
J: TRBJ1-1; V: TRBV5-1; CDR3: ASSLGAENTEAF
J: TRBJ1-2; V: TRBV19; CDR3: ASSNDRGTIYGYT
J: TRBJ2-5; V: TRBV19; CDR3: ASSIGGSSETQY
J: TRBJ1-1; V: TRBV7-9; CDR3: ASSLGGEAF
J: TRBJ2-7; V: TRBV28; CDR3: ANPSRLAGSSYEQY
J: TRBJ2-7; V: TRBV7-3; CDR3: ASSPPGGGEQY
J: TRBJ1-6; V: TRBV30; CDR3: AWSPHRDSPLH
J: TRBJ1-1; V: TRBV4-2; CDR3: ASSQDPSAANVGEAF
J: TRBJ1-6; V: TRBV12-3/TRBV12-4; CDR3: ASSFSQGSPLH
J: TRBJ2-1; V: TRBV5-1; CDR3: ASRRTSGASSYNEQF
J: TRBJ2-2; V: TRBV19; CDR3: ATRHGTVNTGELF
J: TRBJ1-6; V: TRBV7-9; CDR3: ASSSTGMSNSPLH
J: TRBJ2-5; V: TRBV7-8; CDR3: ASSALAGVSQETQY
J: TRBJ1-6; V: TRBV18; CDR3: ASSPPGSLNSPLH
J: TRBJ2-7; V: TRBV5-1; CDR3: ASSLDEYPYEQY
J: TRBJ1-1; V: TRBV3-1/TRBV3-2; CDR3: ASSQDPPEEGTNTEAF
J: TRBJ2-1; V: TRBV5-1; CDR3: ASSSSNYYNEQF
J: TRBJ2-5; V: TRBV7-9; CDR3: ASSLGAGQETQY
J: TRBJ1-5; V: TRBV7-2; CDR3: ASSLLGQGNQPQH
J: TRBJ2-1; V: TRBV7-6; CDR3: ASSLNSGRSSYNEQF
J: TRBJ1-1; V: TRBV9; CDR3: ASSAGGMNTEAF
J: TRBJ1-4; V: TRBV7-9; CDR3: ASSLEDSSPF
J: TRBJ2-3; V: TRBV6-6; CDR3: ASSPGTSGSHRRVTDTQY
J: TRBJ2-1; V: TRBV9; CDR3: ASSPRGFNEQF
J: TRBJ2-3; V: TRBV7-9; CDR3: ASSSWQGTDTQY
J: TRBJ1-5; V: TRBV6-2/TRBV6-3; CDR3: ASSSGQSFQPQH
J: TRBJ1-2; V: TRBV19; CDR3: ASSITARGYYGYT
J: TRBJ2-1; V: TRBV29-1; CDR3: SVESGQGVDEQF
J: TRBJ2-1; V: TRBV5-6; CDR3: ASSLAGFHNEQF
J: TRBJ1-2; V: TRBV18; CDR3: ASSPEGTGSYGYT
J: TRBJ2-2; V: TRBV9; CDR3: ASSVDLAGGLITGELF
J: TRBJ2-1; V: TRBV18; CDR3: ASWAGEGNEQF
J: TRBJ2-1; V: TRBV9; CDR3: ASSVSPGLESNEQF
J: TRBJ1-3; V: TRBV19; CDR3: ATQRAGAGNTIY
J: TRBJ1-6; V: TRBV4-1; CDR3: ASSQGIGQNNSPLH
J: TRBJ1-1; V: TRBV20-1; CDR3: SATDPGSNTEAF
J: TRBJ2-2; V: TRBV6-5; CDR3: VVLRLAGGELF
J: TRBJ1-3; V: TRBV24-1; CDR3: ATSASGGGNTIY
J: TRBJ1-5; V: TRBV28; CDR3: ASSLRDRGNQPQH
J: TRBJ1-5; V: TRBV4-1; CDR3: ASSQEPGFRTSNQPQH
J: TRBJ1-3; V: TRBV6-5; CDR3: ASSRTSGNTIY
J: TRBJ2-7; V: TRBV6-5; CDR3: ASSGRTHTYEQY
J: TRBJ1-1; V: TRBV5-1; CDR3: ASSLVSTGYLNTEAF
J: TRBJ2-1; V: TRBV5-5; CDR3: ASSLGPGSSYNEQF
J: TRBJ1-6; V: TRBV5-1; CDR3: ASSFTLGQEGSPLH